This TCR beta chain was observed in a study of T cell responses to AZD1222 COVID-19 vaccine. The CDR3 runs to 15 residues. The V and J ends lost 1 base and 1 base respectively, with 10 bases between them. The germline CDR1 and CDR2 sequences are SGHTA and FQGNSA. Repertoires were generated with immunoSEQ multiplex PCR, while TCRdb's copy carries only in-frame clones and drops some. The sample lists roughly 100,000 clones; approximately 89% were seen once. Here the sequenced sample was peripheral blood, taken 28 days after the second dose of the MenACWY control vaccine. The source is an adult who received the MenACWY meningococcal vaccine as a control. This chain uses TRBV7-2 with TRBJ1-2; D gene uncertain. The CDR3 reads CASSLERTVNYGYTF. The CDR3 DNA sequence: TGTGCCAGCAGCTTAGAGAGGACGGTTAACTATGGCTACACCTTC.